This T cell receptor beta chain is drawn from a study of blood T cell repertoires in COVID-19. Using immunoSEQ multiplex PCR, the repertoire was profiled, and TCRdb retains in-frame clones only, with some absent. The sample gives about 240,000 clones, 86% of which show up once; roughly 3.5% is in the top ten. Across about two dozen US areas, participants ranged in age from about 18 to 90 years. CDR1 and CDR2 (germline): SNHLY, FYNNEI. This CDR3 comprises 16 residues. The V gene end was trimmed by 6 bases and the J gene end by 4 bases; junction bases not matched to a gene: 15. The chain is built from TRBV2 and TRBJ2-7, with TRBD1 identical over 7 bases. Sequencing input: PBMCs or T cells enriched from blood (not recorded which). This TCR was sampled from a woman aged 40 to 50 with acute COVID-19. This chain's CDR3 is CASSPPPQGRGYEQYF. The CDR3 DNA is TGTGCCAGCAGCCCCCCCCCACAGGGGCGCGGGTACGAGCAGTACTTC.